This TCR beta chain originates from a study of T cell repertoires in ileal Crohn's disease. About the study: Surgery for a complication: stricturing in about 61%, penetrating in about 39%. About half received postoperative treatment, about ten with thiopurines and around 18 anti-TNF. Findings of the study overall: Compared with non-smokers, active smokers at surgery showed more clonal expansions. Mucosal expansions were suggested to be mainly CD8 T cells.

Germline-derived CDR1 and CDR2 are LGHNA and YSLEER. The CDR3 contains 17 residues. V shed 3 bases and J 3 bases; nucleotides not matched to a gene: 9. Clones were sequenced by immunoSEQ multiplex PCR, and TCRdb holds only the in-frame ones, with some missing. The table includes about 62,000 clones, around 90% detected once. Sample time point: neoterminal ileum biopsy at postoperative endoscopy, about 6 months after surgery. As for this clone: The antigen remains unidentified.

The V call is TRBV4-3, the J call TRBJ2-3; 10 positions match TRBD2. This clonotype was sampled from an adult with Crohn's disease. The material sequenced was ileal tissue. CDR3 region: CASSHEPSGRQTDTQYF. The CDR3 DNA is TGCGCCAGCAGCCACGAACCTAGCGGGAGACAAACAGATACGCAGTATTTT.